This T cell receptor (beta chain) is drawn from a study of blood T cell repertoires in COVID-19 (dated by TCRdb to about 2020). Some background on the complete study: Samples covering the acute and convalescent phases of COVID-19 were provided by collaborators in the United States, Italy and Spain. The material from the prospective study consisted of cDNA or gDNA derived from T cells, B-cell-depleted T cells, or PBMCs. The dataset comprised deeply sampled blood TCRbeta repertoires from subjects exposed to, actively infected with, or recovered from COVID-19. A freely available public database, intended as a resource for researchers studying the immune response to SARS-CoV-2, is where the repertoires were released. Samples were obtained from the ongoing ImmuneRACE study (first 160 participants) and from 1,200 or so subjects provided by 6 global collaborators. Sample metadata almost always included a de-identified subject ID, COVID-19 status, age in years and sex. Where HLA class I and class II types were available, the types were taken from metadata supplied by the sample provider, not from assay-based typing. Study-level results and caveats: The quantity of clinical and demographic metadata differed by source and by participant and was supplied without curation.

Whole blood was collected in K2EDTA tubes by collaborating institutions according to the institutions' own protocols. For TCRbeta analysis, collaborators shipped samples in one of three forms: frozen whole blood, isolated PBMCs, or DNA extracted from either of those sample types. TCRbeta CDR3 regions were amplified from genomic DNA using the immunoSEQ Assay, a bias-controlled multiplex PCR. The authors processed their data as follows. Nucleated cell counts per sample were estimated from amplification of reference gene primers within the assay. To quantify the absolute abundance of each unique TCRbeta CDR3 rearrangement, sequence reads were collapsed and filtered. For each sample, productive Simpson clonality was calculated as the square root of Simpson's diversity index across productive rearrangements. This immuneACCESS table, as held by TCRdb, lists in-frame sequences with V and J called but not all clones. Of the missing ones, under half trace to an unresolved V gene in checked studies; the others have no known cause. V, J and clone size are those of that table, while D and trimming were read from the DNA. The sample includes fewer than 200,000 clones, with roughly 70% observed a single time. In total, the top ten clones hold 3% of the sample.

From the cysteine up to the phenylalanine, the CDR3 has a length of 15 residues. Just the 45-base CDR3 DNA is kept, in frame starting at base 1. The V and J ends are trimmed by 0 bases and 5 bases, leaving 14 bases between them. The germline V gene provides CDR1 SGDLS and CDR2 YYNGEE. This clone is a singleton in its sample. Its antigen specificity is not known. Per-base qualities were not stored, and no clone one base away is much larger. The sequenced material came from peripheral blood. The sequence is built from TRBV9 and TRBJ1-2, with TRBD1 tentatively as D gene (5 bases match). The receptor was isolated from a woman aged 80 or older with acute or convalescent COVID-19. The encoded CDR3 is CASSVGGGTEYGYTF. The nucleotide sequence is given as TGTGCCAGCAGCGTAGGGGGGGGAACAGAATATGGCTACACCTTC.